These 15 T cell receptor beta chains share one sample of origin, sequenced in a study of identical twins. TCRdb independently ran MiXCR on the 5' RACE reads; one entry per CDR3 protein. The table shows some 590,000 distinct CDR3 sequences, with just under 10% occurring only once. A further study also used this sample, focusing on yellow fever vaccine responses in identical twins.

The sample taken for sequencing was PBMCs. All receptors come from a woman aged 18-29 years in good health.

The chain joins TRBV5-6 to TRBJ2-1; TRBD2 matches at 7 bases. Looked up from germline, CDR1 is SGHDT and CDR2 is YYEEEE. This CDR3 region has 17 residues. V lost 4 bases to trimming and J lost 6 bases; unmatched junction nucleotides: 16. In DNA, the CDR3 is TGTGCCAGCAGCCATAAGGGTCGTTTGGGGGGGTCCAATGAGCAGTTCTTC. It specifies CASSHKGRLGGSNEQFF.

This clonotype occurred many times. J is TRBJ2-1 and V is TRBV21-1; TRBD1, as called in the table, went unchecked against the DNA. TRBV21-1 is given as a pseudogene. The CDR3 spans 17 residues. The CDR3 nucleotides are TGTGCCACCAATGCCAGGGACGGTCCATCGCGGTACAATGAGCAGTTCTTC. Translation gives CATNARDGPSRYNEQFF.

The sample holds many counts of this clonotype. The rearrangement uses TRBV5-6 and TRBJ2-2, with unresolved D. Germline lookup yields CDR1 SGHDT and CDR2 YYEEEE. Trimming shortened V by 0 bases and J by 4 bases, and 4 bases separated the two germline ends. The CDR3 spans 13 residues. Here the CDR3 DNA reads TGTGCCAGCAGCTTGGCTTCCACCGGGGAGCTGTTTTTT. Translating gives CASSLASTGELFF.

This clonotype was observed a few times. The V gene is TRBV6-2 or TRBV6-3, the J gene TRBJ1-5; D ambiguous. The CDR3 spans 14 residues. CDR1 is MNHEY, CDR2 SVGEGT, per germline. Trimming took 2 bases from V and 5 from J, leaving 10 bases between them. The CDR3 reads CASSYGEEDQPQHF. DNA for the CDR3: TGTGCCAGCAGTTACGGGGAGGAAGATCAGCCCCAGCATTTT.

The chain carries TRBV7-2 and TRBJ2-3; D unclear. Trimming cost V 3 bases and J 4 bases, with 11 bases left between them. Germline V gene lookup returns CDR1 SGHTA and CDR2 FQGNSA. CDR3 length equals 14 residues. The chain's CDR3 is CASSFGHGADTQYF. As DNA, the CDR3 is TGTGCCAGCAGCTTTGGCCATGGGGCAGATACGCAGTATTTT.

This clonotype was recorded a few times. V usage is TRBV6-2 or TRBV6-3 and J usage is TRBJ2-5; TRBD1 matches at 10 bases. Germline loops: CDR1 MNHEY, CDR2 SVGEGT. The CDR3 is made up of 15 amino acids. V lost 2 bases and J lost 5; bases outside the gene matches: 5. The CDR3 region has the DNA TGTGCCAGCAGTTACGGGACAGGGGCGTTGGAGACCCAGTACTTC. It yields the protein CASSYGTGALETQYF.

The chain links TRBV7-9 to TRBJ1-2; the D is unclear. The V gene lost 8 bases and the J gene lost 0 bases, with 7 bases spanning the gap. Germline V gene lookup returns CDR1 SEHNR and CDR2 FQNEAQ (reference sequence). This CDR3 contains 12 residues. The CDR3 protein is CASEGTNYGYTF. CDR3 nucleotides: TGTGCCAGCGAAGGGACTAACTATGGCTACACCTTC.

This clonotype has more than one count but fewer than ten. V and J are TRBV15 and TRBJ2-5; D is ambiguous. Germline assignment: CDR1 LNHNV and CDR2 YYDKDF (reference sequence). The CDR3 runs to 12 residues. The germline V and J ends were trimmed by 0 bases and 5 bases, with 4 bases remaining between them. CDR3 region: CATSRDRETQYF. As DNA, the CDR3 is TGTGCCACCAGCAGAGACCGGGAGACCCAGTACTTC.

This clonotype was seen at least ten times. V usage is TRBV14 and J usage is TRBJ1-6; 10 positions agree with TRBD1. V lost 1 base to trimming and J lost 10 bases; unmatched junction nucleotides: 4. In germline, CDR1 is SGHDN, CDR2 FVKESK. The CDR3 sequence is 15 residues long. CDR3 nucleotides: TGTGCCAGCAGCCAAGGACAGGGGGCGAACTCACCCCTCCACTTT. The encoded protein is CASSQGQGANSPLHF.

This clonotype was counted only a few times. V is TRBV5-5 and J is TRBJ2-1; 16 positions match TRBD2. Germline V gene sequence: CDR1 SGHKS, CDR2 YYEKEE (reference sequence). V shed 3 bases, J shed 2 bases, and the junction held 5 bases outside the gene matches. This CDR3 has 18 residues. CDR3 in DNA: TGTGCCAGCAGCTCGATGGGACTAGCGGGGGGGCCCTACAATGAGCAGTTCTTC. Its protein product is CASSSMGLAGGPYNEQFF.

This chain links TRBV7-9 with TRBJ2-1; 10 nucleotides agree with TRBD2. V was pared by 6 bases and J by 8 bases, with 10 bases of the junction left unmatched. This CDR3 is 15 amino acids long. The germline V gene has CDR1 SEHNR and CDR2 FQNEAQ (reference sequence). The CDR3, as DNA: TGTGCCAGCAGTTCTCTAGCGGGAGTGATTCATGAGCAGTTCTTC. Translating it yields CASSSLAGVIHEQFF. Combining the CDR3 with reference TRBV7-9 and TRBJ2-1 gives the whole variable domain DTGVSQNPRHKITKRGQNVTFRCDPISEHNRLYWYRQTLGQGPEFLTYFQNEAQLEKSRLLSDRFSAERPKGSFSTLEIQRTEQGDSAMYLCASSSLAGVIHEQFFGPGTRLTVL.

This clonotype has a count of ten or more. V is TRBV5-5 and J is TRBJ2-1; unclear D gene. V lost 0 bases, J lost 4 bases, and 11 bases lay in between. The germline V gene encodes CDR1 SGHKS and CDR2 YYEKEE (reference sequence). This CDR3 has 15 residues. The CDR3: CASSLVPQKYNEQFF. The CDR3 DNA reads as TGTGCCAGCAGCTTGGTACCTCAGAAATACAATGAGCAGTTCTTC. Supplemented by reference TRBV5-5 and TRBJ2-1, the full variable domain reads DAGVTQSPTHLIKTRGQQVTLRCSPISGHKSVSWYQQVLGQGPQFIFQYYEKEERGRGNFPDRFSARQFPNYSSELNVNALLLGDSALYLCASSLVPQKYNEQFFGPGTRLTVL.

Comments on this clonotype: A much bigger clone sits one base away, suggesting this may be a read error. The CDR3 loop reads CASSQVGGRLVVEQYF. CDR3 in DNA: TGTGCCAGCAGCCAGGTTGGCGGGAGGCTAGTAGTGGAGCAGTACTTC. The chain recombines TRBV28 with TRBJ2-7; 8 bases map to TRBD2. CDR3 length: 16 residues. V lost 6 bases, J lost 7 bases, and 17 bases stayed unmatched. Germline CDR1 reads MDHEN; CDR2 reads SYDVKM.

The J gene is TRBJ2-1, the V gene TRBV29-1; D could derive from TRBD1 or TRBD2 (5 bases each). Trimming removed 6 bases at V and 2 bases at J, with 14 bases between. This CDR3 region has 14 residues. CDR1 and CDR2 from the germline V gene are SQVTM and ANQGSEA. In nucleotides, the CDR3 is TGCAGCGTGGCGGGTTTGGGACCCTACAATGAGCAGTTCTTC. Its protein is CSVAGLGPYNEQFF.

The V gene is TRBV12-3 or TRBV12-4, the J gene TRBJ2-7; TRBD2 matches at 13 bases. The CDR3 loop spans 15 amino acids. V was pared by 6 bases and J by 2 bases, with 4 bases of the junction left unmatched. The CDR3 DNA reads as TGTGCCAGCAGGGGGGGACTAGCGGGAACCTACGAGCAGTACTTC. Translating gives CASRGGLAGTYEQYF.